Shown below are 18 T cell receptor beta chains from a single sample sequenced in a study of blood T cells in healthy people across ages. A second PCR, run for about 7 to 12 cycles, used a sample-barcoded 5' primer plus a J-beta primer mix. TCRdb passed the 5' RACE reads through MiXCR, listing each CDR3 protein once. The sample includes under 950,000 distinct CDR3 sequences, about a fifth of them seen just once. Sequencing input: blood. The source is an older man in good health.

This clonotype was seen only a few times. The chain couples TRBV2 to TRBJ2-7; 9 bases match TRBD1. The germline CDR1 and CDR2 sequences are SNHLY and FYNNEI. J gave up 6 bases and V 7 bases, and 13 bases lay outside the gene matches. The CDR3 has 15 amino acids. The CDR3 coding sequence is TGTGCCAGCACATCCTCAGGGACAGGGTTGACCGAGCAGTACTTC. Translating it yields CASTSSGTGLTEQYF.

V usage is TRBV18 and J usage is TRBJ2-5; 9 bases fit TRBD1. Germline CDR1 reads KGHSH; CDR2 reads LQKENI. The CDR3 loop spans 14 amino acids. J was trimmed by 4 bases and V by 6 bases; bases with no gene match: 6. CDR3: CASSRGQGGETQYF. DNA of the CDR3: TGTGCCAGCTCCCGGGGACAGGGAGGAGAGACCCAGTACTTC.

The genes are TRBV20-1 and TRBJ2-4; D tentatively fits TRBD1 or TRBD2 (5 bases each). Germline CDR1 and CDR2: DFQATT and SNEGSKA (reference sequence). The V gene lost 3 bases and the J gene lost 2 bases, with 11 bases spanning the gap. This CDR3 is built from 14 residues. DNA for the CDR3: TGCAGTGCTAGGCTCCGGGGCTCCAAAAACATTCAGTACTTC. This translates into CSARLRGSKNIQYF.

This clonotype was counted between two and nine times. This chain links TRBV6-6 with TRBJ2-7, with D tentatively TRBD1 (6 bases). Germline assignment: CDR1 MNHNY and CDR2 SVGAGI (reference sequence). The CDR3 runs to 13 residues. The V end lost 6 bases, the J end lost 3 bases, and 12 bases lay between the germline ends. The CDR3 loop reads CASSLTGRYEQYF. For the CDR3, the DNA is TGTGCCAGCAGCCTAACAGGGCGCTACGAGCAGTACTTC.

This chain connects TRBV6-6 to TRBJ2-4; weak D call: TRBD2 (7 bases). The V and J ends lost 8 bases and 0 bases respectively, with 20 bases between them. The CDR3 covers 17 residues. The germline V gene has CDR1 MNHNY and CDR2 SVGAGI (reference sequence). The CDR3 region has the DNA TGTGCCAGCGTTCGAGGTGAGCGGGACAAAGCCAAAAACATTCAGTACTTC. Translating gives CASVRGERDKAKNIQYF.

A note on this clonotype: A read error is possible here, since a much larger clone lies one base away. CDR3 sequence (DNA): TGCAGTGCTAGTGATAGCGGGGGTATCTACGAGCAGTACTTC. Translating gives CSASDSGGIYEQYF. The chain couples TRBV20-1 to TRBJ2-7; 9 bases match TRBD2. CDR3 size: 14 residues. Trimming cost V 3 bases and J 3 bases; bases outside gene matches: 6. Germline loops: CDR1 DFQATT, CDR2 SNEGSKA (reference sequence).

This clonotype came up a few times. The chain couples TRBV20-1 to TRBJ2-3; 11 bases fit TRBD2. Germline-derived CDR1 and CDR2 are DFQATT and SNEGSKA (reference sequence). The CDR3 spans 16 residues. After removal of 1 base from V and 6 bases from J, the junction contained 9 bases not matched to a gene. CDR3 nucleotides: TGCAGTGCTAGAGGTCCGACTAGCGGGGCTCGGGATACGCAGTATTTT. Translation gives CSARGPTSGARDTQYF.

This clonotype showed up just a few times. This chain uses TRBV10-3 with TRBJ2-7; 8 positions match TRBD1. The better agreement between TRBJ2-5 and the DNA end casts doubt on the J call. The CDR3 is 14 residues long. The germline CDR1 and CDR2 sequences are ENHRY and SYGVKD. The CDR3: CAISAGQAGETQYF. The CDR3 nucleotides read TGTGCCATCAGTGCGGGACAGGCGGGGGAGACCCAGTACTTC.

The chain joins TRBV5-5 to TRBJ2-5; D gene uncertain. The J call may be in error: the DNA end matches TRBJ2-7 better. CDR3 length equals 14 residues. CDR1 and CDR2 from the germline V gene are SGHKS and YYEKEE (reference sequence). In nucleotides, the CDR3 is TGTGCCAGCACCCTTGTGGTCAGCGTAGGCGAGCAGTACTTC. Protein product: CASTLVVSVGEQYF.

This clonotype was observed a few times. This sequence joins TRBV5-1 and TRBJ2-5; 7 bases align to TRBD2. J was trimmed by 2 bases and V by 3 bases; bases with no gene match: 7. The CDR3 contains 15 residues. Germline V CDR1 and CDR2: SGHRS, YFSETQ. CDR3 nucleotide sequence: TGCGCCAGCAGCTGGCGCGGGAGCGGACAAGAGACCCAGTACTTC. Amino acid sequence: CASSWRGSGQETQYF.

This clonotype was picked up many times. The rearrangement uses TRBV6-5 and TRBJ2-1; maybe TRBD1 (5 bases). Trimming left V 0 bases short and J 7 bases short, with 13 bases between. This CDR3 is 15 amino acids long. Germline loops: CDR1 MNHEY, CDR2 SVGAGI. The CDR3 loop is CASSYSTRARNEQFF. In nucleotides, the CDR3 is TGTGCCAGCAGTTACTCGACCAGGGCTAGGAATGAGCAGTTCTTC.

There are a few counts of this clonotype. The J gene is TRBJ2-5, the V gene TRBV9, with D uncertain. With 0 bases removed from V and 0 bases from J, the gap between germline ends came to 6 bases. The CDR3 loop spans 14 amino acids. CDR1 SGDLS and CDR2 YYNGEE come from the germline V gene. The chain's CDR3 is CASSVAAHQETQYF. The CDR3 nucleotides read TGTGCCAGCAGCGTAGCTGCCCACCAAGAGACCCAGTACTTC.

The CDR3 DNA sequence: TGTGCCAGCAGCGCCAGTCTGACCCAAGAGACCCAGTACTTC. As protein: CASSASLTQETQYF. The chain uses TRBV9 and TRBJ2-5; D is unresolved. This CDR3 spans 14 amino acids. Germline lookup yields CDR1 SGDLS and CDR2 YYNGEE. V was shortened by 3 bases and J by 1 base, with 10 bases between the two germline ends.

The CDR3 spells CASSLAGRSGGTQYF. The CDR3 region has the DNA TGTGCCAGCAGCTTAGCTGGGCGGTCTGGAGGTACGCAGTATTTT. This chain joins TRBV11-2 and TRBJ2-3; D is perhaps TRBD2 (5 bases). CDR3 size: 15 residues. V lost 1 base and J lost 8, with 16 bases in between. Germline V CDR1 and CDR2: SGHAT, FQNNGV.

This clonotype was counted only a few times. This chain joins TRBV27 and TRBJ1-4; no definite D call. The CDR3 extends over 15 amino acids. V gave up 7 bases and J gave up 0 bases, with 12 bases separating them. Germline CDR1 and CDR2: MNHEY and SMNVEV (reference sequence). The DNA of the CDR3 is TGTGCCAGCACCCGGATGGGTGCAACTAATGAAAAACTGTTTTTT. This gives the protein CASTRMGATNEKLFF.

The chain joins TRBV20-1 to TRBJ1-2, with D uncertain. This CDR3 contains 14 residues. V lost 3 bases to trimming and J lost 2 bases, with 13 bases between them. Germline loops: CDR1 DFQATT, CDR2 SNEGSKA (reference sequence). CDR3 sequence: CSASVFRYNYGYTF. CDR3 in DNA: TGCAGTGCTAGCGTCTTTAGGTACAACTATGGCTACACCTTC.

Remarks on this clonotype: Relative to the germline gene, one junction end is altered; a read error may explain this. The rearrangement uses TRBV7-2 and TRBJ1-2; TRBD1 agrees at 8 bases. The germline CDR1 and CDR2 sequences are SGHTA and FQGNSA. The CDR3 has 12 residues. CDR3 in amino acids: CASSFPGQGRFF. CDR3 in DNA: TGTGCCAGCAGCTTCCCAGGACAGGGACGATTCTTC. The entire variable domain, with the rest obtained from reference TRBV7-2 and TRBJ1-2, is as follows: GAGVSQSPSNKVTEKGKDVELRCDPISGHTALYWYRQSLGQGLEFLIYFQGNSAPDKSGLPSDRFSAERTGGSVSTLTIQRTQQEDSAVYLCASSFPGQGRFFGSGTRLTVV.

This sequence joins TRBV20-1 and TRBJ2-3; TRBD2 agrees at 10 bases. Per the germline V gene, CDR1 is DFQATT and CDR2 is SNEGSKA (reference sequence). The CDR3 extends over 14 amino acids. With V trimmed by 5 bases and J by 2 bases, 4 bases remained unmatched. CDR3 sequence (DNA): TGCAGTGCTTCTAGCGGGAGCAACACAGATACGCAGTATTTT. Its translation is CSASSGSNTDTQYF.